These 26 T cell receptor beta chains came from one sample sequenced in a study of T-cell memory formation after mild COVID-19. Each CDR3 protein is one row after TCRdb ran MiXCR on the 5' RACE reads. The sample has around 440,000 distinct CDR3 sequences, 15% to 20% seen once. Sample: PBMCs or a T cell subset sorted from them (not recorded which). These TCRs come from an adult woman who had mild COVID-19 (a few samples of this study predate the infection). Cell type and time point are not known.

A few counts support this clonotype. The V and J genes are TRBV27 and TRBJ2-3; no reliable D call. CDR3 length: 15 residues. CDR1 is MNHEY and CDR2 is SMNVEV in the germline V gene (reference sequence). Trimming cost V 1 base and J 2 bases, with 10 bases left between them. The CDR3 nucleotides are TGTGCCAGCAGTTTATATGGTGCCCTCACAGATACGCAGTATTTT. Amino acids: CASSLYGALTDTQYF.

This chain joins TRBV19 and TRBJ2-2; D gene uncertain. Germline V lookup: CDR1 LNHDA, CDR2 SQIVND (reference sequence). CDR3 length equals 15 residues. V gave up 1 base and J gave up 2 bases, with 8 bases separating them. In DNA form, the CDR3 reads TGTGCCAGTAGTATAGCCCCGACCAACACCGGGGAGCTGTTTTTT. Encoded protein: CASSIAPTNTGELFF.

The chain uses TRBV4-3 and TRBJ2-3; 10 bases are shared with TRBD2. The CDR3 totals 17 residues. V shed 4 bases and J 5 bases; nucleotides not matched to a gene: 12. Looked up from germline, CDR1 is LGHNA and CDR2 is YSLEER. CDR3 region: CASSPQGRAGGVDTQYF. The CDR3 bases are TGCGCCAGCAGCCCACAGGGCCGAGCGGGAGGGGTAGATACGCAGTATTTT.

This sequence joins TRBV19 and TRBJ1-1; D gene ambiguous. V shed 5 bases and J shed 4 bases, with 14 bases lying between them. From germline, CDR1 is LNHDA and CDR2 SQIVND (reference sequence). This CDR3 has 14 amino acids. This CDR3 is CASSLVGLGTEAFF. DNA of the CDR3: TGTGCCAGTAGTCTCGTAGGGCTGGGCACTGAAGCTTTCTTT.

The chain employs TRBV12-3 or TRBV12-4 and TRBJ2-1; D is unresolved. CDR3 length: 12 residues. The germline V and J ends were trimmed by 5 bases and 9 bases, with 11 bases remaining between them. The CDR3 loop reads CASSLGPGEQFF. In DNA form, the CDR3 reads TGTGCCAGCAGTCTGGGCCCAGGTGAGCAGTTCTTC.

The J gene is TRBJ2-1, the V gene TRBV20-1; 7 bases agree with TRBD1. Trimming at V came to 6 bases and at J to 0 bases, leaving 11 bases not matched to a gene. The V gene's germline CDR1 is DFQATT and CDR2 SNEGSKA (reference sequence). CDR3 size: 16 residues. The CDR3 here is CSAPYRAGGSYNEQFF. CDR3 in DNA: TGCAGTGCCCCCTACAGGGCAGGGGGCTCCTACAATGAGCAGTTCTTC.

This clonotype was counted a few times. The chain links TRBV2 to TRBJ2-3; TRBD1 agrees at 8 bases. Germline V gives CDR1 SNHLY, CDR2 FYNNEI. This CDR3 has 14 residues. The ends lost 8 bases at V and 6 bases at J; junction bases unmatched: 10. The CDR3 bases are TGTGCCAGCCTAAGGCAGGGGGCTACTGATACGCAGTATTTT. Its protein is CASLRQGATDTQYF.

CDR3 coding DNA: TGCGCCAGCAGCCAAGATAGAATTAGGGAGACTGAAGCTTTCTTT. This gives the protein CASSQDRIRETEAFF. The rearrangement links TRBV4-3 to TRBJ1-1; no firm D call. V lost 0 bases and J 5 bases, leaving 13 bases between the germline ends. Germline CDR1 and CDR2: LGHNA and YSLEER. The CDR3 contains 15 residues.

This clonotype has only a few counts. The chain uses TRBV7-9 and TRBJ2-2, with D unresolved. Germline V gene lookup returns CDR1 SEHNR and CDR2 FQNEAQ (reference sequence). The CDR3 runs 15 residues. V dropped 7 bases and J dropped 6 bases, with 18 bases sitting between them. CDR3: CASNMRPRSAGELFF. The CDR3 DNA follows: TGTGCCAGCAATATGAGGCCCAGGTCCGCCGGGGAGCTGTTTTTT.

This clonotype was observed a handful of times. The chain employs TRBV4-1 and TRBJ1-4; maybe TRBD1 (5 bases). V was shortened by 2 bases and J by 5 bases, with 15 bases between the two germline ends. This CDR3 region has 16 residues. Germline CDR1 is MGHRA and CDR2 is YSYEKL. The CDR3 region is CASSQQGGVTNEKLFF. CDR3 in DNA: TGCGCCAGCAGCCAACAGGGCGGGGTCACCAATGAAAAACTGTTTTTT.

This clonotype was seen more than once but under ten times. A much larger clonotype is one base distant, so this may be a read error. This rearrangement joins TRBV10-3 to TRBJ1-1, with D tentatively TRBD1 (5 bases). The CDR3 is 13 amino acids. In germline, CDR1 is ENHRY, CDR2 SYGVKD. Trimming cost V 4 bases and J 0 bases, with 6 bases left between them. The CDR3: CAISATVNTEAFF. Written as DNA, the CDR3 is TGTGCCATCAGTGCGACAGTGAACACTGAAGCTTTCTTT.

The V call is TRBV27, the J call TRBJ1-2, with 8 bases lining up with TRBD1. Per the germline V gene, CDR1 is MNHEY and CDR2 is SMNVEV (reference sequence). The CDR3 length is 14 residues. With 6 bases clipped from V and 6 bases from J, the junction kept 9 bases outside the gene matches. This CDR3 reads CASSSLDRVNGYTF. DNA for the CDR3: TGTGCCAGCAGCTCGCTGGACAGGGTCAATGGCTACACCTTC.

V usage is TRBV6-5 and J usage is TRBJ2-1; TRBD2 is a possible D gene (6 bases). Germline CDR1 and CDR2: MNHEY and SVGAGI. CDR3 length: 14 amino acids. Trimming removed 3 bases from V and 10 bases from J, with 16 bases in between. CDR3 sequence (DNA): TGTGCCAGCAGTTATACTCCGGGACTCCCGGAGCAGTTCTTC. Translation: CASSYTPGLPEQFF.

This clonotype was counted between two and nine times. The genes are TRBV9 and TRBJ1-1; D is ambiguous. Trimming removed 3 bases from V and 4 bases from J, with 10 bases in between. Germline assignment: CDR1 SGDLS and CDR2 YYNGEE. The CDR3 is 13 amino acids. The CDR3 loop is CASSETVSTEAFF. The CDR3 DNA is TGTGCCAGCAGCGAAACAGTGAGCACTGAAGCTTTCTTT.

DNA for the CDR3: TGTGCCTGGGGTTCACGCGTCAACACCGGGGAGCTGTTTTTT. This codes for CAWGSRVNTGELFF. This sequence joins TRBV30 and TRBJ2-2; D gene ambiguous. The CDR3 runs 14 residues. V was pared by 5 bases and J by 2 bases, with 12 bases between. Germline V gives CDR1 GTSNPN, CDR2 SVGIG (reference sequence).

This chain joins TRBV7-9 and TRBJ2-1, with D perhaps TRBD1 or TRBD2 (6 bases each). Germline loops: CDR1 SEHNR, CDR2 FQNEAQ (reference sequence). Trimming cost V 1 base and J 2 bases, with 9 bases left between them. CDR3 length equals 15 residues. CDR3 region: CASSLEGGPYNEQFF. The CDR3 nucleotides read TGTGCCAGCAGCTTAGAGGGGGGACCCTACAATGAGCAGTTCTTC.

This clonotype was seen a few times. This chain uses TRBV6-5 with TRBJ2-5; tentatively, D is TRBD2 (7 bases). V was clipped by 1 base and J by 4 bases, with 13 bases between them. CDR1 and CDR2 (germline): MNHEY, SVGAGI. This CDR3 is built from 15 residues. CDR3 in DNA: TGTGCCAGCAGTTACTACGTAGGGGGGGGAGAGACCCAGTACTTC. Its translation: CASSYYVGGGETQYF.

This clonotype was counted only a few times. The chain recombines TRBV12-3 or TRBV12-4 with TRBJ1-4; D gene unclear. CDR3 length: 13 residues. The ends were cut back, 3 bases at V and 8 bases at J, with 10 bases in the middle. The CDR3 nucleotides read TGTGCCAGCAGTTTGGCGGAGGGAGAAAAACTGTTTTTT. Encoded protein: CASSLAEGEKLFF.

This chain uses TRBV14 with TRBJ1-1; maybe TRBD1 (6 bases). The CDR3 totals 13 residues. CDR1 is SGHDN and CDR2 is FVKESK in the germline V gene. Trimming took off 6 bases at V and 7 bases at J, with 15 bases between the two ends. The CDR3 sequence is CASSFQNRDEAFF. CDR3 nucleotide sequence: TGTGCCAGCAGTTTCCAAAACAGGGATGAAGCTTTCTTT.

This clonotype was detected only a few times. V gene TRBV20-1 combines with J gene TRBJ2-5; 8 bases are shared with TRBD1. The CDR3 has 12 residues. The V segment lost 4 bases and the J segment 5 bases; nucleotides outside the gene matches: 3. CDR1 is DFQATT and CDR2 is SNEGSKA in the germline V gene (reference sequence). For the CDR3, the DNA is TGCAGTGCTATTACAGGGGGGGAGACCCAGTACTTC. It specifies CSAITGGETQYF.

The CDR3 bases are TGTGCCAGTAGCCTACTAGCGGGAGGAGCCTACGAGCAGTACTTC. This sequence encodes CASSLLAGGAYEQYF. The chain uses TRBV19 and TRBJ2-7; 12 bases line up with TRBD2. The V gene's germline CDR1 is LNHDA and CDR2 SQIVND (reference sequence). This CDR3 is 15 amino acids long. Germline trimming cut 6 bases from V and 2 bases from J; bases unmatched to any gene: 5.

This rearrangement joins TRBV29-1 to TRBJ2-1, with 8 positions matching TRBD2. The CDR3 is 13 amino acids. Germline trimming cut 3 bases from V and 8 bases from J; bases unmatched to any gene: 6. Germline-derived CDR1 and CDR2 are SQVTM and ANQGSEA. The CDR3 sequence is CSVDPGGQYEQFF. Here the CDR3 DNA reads TGCAGCGTTGATCCGGGGGGGCAGTATGAGCAGTTCTTC.

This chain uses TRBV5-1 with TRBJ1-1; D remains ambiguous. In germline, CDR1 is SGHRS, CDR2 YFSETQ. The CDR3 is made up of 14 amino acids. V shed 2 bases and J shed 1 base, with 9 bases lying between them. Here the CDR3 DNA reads TGCGCCAGCAGCTTTAACAGCGAGAACACTGAAGCTTTCTTT. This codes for CASSFNSENTEAFF.

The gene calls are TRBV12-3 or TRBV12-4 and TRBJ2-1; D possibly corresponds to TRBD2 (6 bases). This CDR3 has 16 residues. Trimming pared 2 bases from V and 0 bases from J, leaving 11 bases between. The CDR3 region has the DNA TGTGCCAGCAGTTTATTAGCGGAGAGCTCCTACAATGAGCAGTTCTTC. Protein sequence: CASSLLAESSYNEQFF.

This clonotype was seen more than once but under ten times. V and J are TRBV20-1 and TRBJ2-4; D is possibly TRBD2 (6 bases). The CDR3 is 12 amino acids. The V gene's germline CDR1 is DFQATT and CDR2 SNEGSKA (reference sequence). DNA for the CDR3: TGCGCCATCACGGACTATAGAAACATTCAGTACTTC. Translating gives CAITDYRNIQYF.

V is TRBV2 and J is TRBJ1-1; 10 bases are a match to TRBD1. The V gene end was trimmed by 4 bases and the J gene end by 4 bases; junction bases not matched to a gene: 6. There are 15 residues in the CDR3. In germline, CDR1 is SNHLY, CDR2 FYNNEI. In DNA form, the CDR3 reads TGTGCCAGCAGTGGACAGGGGGCTTATGGCACTGAAGCTTTCTTT. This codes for CASSGQGAYGTEAFF.